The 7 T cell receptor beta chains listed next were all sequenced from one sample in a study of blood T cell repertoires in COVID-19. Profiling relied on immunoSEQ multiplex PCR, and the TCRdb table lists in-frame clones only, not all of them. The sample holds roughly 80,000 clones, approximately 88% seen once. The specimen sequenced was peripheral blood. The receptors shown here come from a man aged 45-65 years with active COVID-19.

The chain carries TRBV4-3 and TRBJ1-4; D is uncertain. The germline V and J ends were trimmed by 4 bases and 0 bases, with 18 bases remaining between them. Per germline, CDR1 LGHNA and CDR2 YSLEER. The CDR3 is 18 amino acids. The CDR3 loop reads CASSRLTYIDPTNEKLFF. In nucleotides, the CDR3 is TGCGCCAGCAGCCGACTGACGTATATAGATCCAACTAATGAAAAACTGTTTTTT.

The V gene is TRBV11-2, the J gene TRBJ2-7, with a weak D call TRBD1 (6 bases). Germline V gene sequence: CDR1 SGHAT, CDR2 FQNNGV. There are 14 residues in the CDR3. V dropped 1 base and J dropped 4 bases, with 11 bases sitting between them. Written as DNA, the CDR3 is TGTGCCAGCAGCTTAGGGCAGGGGCATTACGAGCAGTACTTC. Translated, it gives CASSLGQGHYEQYF.

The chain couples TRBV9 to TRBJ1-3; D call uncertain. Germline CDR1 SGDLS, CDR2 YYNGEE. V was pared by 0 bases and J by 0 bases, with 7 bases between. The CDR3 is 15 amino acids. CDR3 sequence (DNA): TGTGCCAGCAGCGTAGATTCCTTCTCTGGAAACACCATATATTTT. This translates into CASSVDSFSGNTIYF. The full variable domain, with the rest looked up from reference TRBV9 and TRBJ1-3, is DSGVTQTPKHLITATGQRVTLRCSPRSGDLSVYWYQQSLDQGLQFLIQYYNGEERAKGNILERFSAQQFPDLHSELNLSSLELGDSALYFCASSVDSFSGNTIYFGEGSWLTVV.

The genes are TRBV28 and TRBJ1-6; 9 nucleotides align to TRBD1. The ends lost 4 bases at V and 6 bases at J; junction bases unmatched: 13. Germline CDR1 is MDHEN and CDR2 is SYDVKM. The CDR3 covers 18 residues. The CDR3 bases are TGTGCCAGCAGTTCTACCCGGGACAGGGTCGTCTCTAATTCACCCCTCCACTTT. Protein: CASSSTRDRVVSNSPLHF.

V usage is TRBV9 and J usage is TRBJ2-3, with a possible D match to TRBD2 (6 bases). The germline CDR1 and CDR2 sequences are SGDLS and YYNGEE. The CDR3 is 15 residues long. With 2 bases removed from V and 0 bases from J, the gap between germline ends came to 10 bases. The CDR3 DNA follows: TGTGCCAGCAGCGTTGCAGGGACTAGCACAGATACGCAGTATTTT. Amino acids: CASSVAGTSTDTQYF.

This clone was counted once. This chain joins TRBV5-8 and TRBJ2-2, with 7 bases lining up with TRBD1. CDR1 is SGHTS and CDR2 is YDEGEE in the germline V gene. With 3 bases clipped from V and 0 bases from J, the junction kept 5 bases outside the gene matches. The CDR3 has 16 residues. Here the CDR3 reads CASSSGTVANTGELFF. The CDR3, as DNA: TGTGCCAGCAGCTCGGGGACAGTCGCGAACACCGGGGAGCTGTTTTTT.

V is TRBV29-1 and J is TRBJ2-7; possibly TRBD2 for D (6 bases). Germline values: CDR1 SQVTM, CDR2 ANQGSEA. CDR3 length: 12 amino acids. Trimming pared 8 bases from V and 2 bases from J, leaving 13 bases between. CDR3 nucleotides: TGCAGCTTCCTGGGGGGTCCCTACGAGCAGTACTTC. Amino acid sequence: CSFLGGPYEQYF.